The 22 T cell receptor beta chains below all came from one sample that was sequenced in a study of blood T cell repertoires in COVID-19. Only in-frame clones appear in the TCRdb table, and some are missing; sequencing was by immunoSEQ multiplex PCR. The sample shows 60,000 to 70,000 clones, 85% of them seen only once. Sequencing input: peripheral blood. These receptors came from a man between 50 and 59 years old with acute or convalescent COVID-19.

V gene TRBV15 combines with J gene TRBJ2-5, with TRBD2 as a possible D gene (7 bases). Per the germline V gene, CDR1 is LNHNV and CDR2 is YYDKDF (reference sequence). V lost 6 bases and J lost 1, with 15 bases in between. This CDR3 comprises 15 residues. The CDR3 coding sequence is TGTGCCACCAGTCCTCATGGGGGGGCCCAAGAGACCCAGTACTTC. Protein: CATSPHGGAQETQYF.

This chain joins TRBV7-9 and TRBJ2-5; TRBD2 agrees at 9 bases. The germline V gene encodes CDR1 SEHNR and CDR2 FQNEAQ (reference sequence). The CDR3 runs 15 residues. Trimming at V came to 3 bases and at J to 5 bases, leaving 7 bases not matched to a gene. DNA for the CDR3: TGTGCCAGCAGCTTTGCTAGCGGGGCCGTGGAGACCCAGTACTTC. Translating gives CASSFASGAVETQYF.

V is TRBV2 and J is TRBJ2-3; TRBD2 agrees at 7 bases. Germline CDR1 reads SNHLY; CDR2 reads FYNNEI. Trimming at V came to 6 bases and at J to 2 bases, leaving 5 bases not matched to a gene. The CDR3 is 14 residues long. The DNA for the CDR3 is TGTGCCAGCAGCTCAGGGAGGGACACAGATACGCAGTATTTT. It translates to CASSSGRDTDTQYF.

This clone has a handful of counts. The rearrangement joins TRBV11-2 to TRBJ2-7; 9 nucleotides line up with TRBD1. Germline V gene lookup returns CDR1 SGHAT and CDR2 FQNNGV. There are 15 residues in the CDR3. Germline trimming cut 0 bases from V and 5 bases from J; bases unmatched to any gene: 5. The CDR3 protein is CASSLDLWDRDEQYV. The CDR3 nucleotides are TGTGCCAGCAGCTTAGATTTATGGGACAGGGACGAGCAGTACGTC.

The chain uses TRBV4-2 and TRBJ2-5, with 8 bases aligning to TRBD1. V dropped 3 bases and J dropped 3; count of bases not matched to a gene: 6. Germline CDR1 and CDR2: LGHNA and YNFKEQ. The length of the CDR3 is 15 residues. In DNA form, the CDR3 reads TGTGCCAGCAGCCACTGGACAGGGTGGAAAGAGACCCAGTACTTC. Translated: CASSHWTGWKETQYF.

This chain joins TRBV9 and TRBJ2-7; unclear D gene. The germline gives CDR1 SGDLS, CDR2 YYNGEE. This CDR3 has 12 amino acids. The V and J ends lost 4 bases and 5 bases respectively, with 10 bases between them. The CDR3 DNA reads as TGTGCCAGCAGCCGAGCAGGCGACGAGCAGTACTTC. Its protein product is CASSRAGDEQYF.

This chain links TRBV10-3 with TRBJ1-6, with 9 bases fitting TRBD1. CDR3 length equals 14 residues. Trimming removed 6 bases from V and 8 bases from J; junction bases left unmatched: 5. In germline, CDR1 is ENHRY, CDR2 SYGVKD. The DNA for the CDR3 is TGTGCCATCAGCATGGGACAGGGCGATTCACCCCTCCACTTT. This gives the protein CAISMGQGDSPLHF.

The chain uses TRBV4-1 and TRBJ2-1; unclear D gene. This CDR3 is built from 13 residues. Germline V gene data show CDR1 as MGHRA and CDR2 as YSYEKL. Trimming removed 2 bases at V and 9 bases at J, with 11 bases between. The CDR3 sequence is CASSQLSFGEQFF. For the CDR3, the DNA is TGCGCCAGCAGCCAACTAAGCTTCGGTGAGCAGTTCTTC.

CDR3 DNA: TGCGCCAGCAGCCAAGCTACGGAGGCTTGGGAGACCCAGTACTTC. Its translation: CASSQATEAWETQYF. This chain uses TRBV4-1 with TRBJ2-5, with a possible D match to TRBD2 (5 bases). The CDR3 runs to 15 residues. V was cut by 1 base and J by 5 bases, with 14 bases left in between. Germline V gene lookup returns CDR1 MGHRA and CDR2 YSYEKL.

This chain joins TRBV10-3 and TRBJ2-1; D unresolved. The CDR3 loop spans 12 amino acids. V lost 1 base to trimming and J lost 9 bases, with 7 bases between them. Per germline, CDR1 ENHRY and CDR2 SYGVKD. In DNA form, the CDR3 reads TGTGCCATCAGTGAGTGGCACACTGAGCAGTTCTTC. It specifies CAISEWHTEQFF.

V usage is TRBV2 and J usage is TRBJ2-7; the D gene is possibly TRBD1 (5 bases). V dropped 6 bases and J dropped 7 bases, with 16 bases sitting between them. This CDR3 comprises 13 residues. CDR1 is SNHLY, CDR2 FYNNEI, per germline. DNA of the CDR3: TGTGCCAGCAGGCTCCTCAGGGATGGGGAGCAGTACGTC. This encodes CASRLLRDGEQYV.

The chain links TRBV30 to TRBJ2-1; 10 nucleotides line up with TRBD2. CDR3 size: 15 residues. CDR1 is GTSNPN and CDR2 is SVGIG in the germline V gene (reference sequence). With V trimmed by 4 bases and J by 0 bases, 3 bases remained unmatched. CDR3 nucleotides: TGTGCCTGGACTAGCGGGGGTTTCTCCTACAATGAGCAGTTCTTC. Protein: CAWTSGGFSYNEQFF.

This chain connects TRBV2 to TRBJ2-5; D might be TRBD1 (6 bases). The CDR3 loop spans 14 amino acids. Germline CDR1 and CDR2: SNHLY and FYNNEI. Deletions cut 10 bases from V and 2 bases from J, with 17 bases between. Written as DNA, the CDR3 is TGTGCCACTAAAGAGGGGCAGGGGCAAGAGACCCAGTACTTC. Amino acids: CATKEGQGQETQYF.

The V call is TRBV27, the J call TRBJ2-5; 8 bases align to TRBD2. CDR3 length: 17 residues. The V gene's germline CDR1 is MNHEY and CDR2 SMNVEV (reference sequence). Trimming took 0 bases from V and 5 from J; bases not matched to a gene: 11. This CDR3 is CASSLSMGSGGRETQYF. The CDR3 coding sequence is TGTGCCAGCAGTTTATCGATGGGGAGCGGGGGCCGGGAGACCCAGTACTTC.

This chain links TRBV11-2 with TRBJ2-1; 7 nucleotides align to TRBD2. Trimming removed 2 bases from V and 5 bases from J; junction bases left unmatched: 12. Germline CDR1 reads SGHAT; CDR2 reads FQNNGV. The CDR3 runs to 17 residues. The CDR3 protein is CASSLSGLTGGNNEQFF. CDR3 DNA: TGTGCCAGCAGCTTATCAGGGCTAACGGGGGGTAACAATGAGCAGTTCTTC.

V is TRBV12-3 or TRBV12-4 and J is TRBJ1-5; a possible D gene is TRBD1 (5 bases). The CDR3 sequence is 12 residues long. V lost 8 bases and J 5 bases, leaving 10 bases between the germline ends. CDR3 DNA sequence: TGTGCCAGCCGAGTAGGGGATCAGCCCCAGCATTTT. Translation: CASRVGDQPQHF.

This clone appeared once. The chain links TRBV28 to TRBJ2-7; TRBD1 matches 7 bases. The J segment lost 7 bases and the V segment lost 2 bases, leaving 14 bases of the junction unmatched. The CDR3 consists of 16 residues. The germline gives CDR1 MDHEN, CDR2 SYDVKM. This CDR3 is CASSLPRGTDTWEQYF. The CDR3 coding sequence is TGTGCCAGCAGTTTACCGAGAGGGACAGACACGTGGGAGCAGTACTTC.

The genes are TRBV3-1 (or the pseudogene TRBV3-2) and TRBJ2-2; TRBD2 aligns across 7 bases. J was trimmed by 4 bases and V by 6 bases; bases with no gene match: 5. Per the germline V gene, CDR1 is LGHDT and CDR2 is YNNKEL (reference sequence). CDR3 length: 14 amino acids. The CDR3: CASRHSGVTGELFF. For the CDR3, the DNA is TGTGCCAGCAGGCACAGCGGGGTCACCGGGGAGCTGTTTTTT.

This chain joins TRBV5-1 and TRBJ1-1; 7 bases fit TRBD1. Germline CDR1 is SGHRS and CDR2 is YFSETQ. The V and J ends lost 6 bases and 2 bases, in that order; junction bases with no gene match: 4. This CDR3 region has 13 residues. CDR3 bases: TGCGCCAGCAAGGGGGACAGCAACACTGAAGCTTTCTTT. This sequence encodes CASKGDSNTEAFF.

The chain uses TRBV3-1 (or the pseudogene TRBV3-2) and TRBJ2-1; 13 positions agree with TRBD2. This CDR3 has 17 residues. J gave up 3 bases and V 3 bases, and 5 bases lay outside the gene matches. CDR1 and CDR2 from the germline V gene are LGHDT and YNNKEL (reference sequence). CDR3 protein: CASSQTSGGPYYNEQFF. Written as DNA, the CDR3 is TGTGCCAGCAGCCAGACTAGCGGGGGGCCTTACTACAATGAGCAGTTCTTC.

This sequence joins TRBV11-1 and TRBJ2-5; a possible D gene is TRBD1 (6 bases). Between the trimmed V and J ends, which lost 5 bases and 0 bases, there was a span of 10 bases. CDR1 and CDR2 from the germline V gene are SGHAT and FQDESV (reference sequence). This CDR3 is 14 amino acids long. CDR3 protein: CASSPRDNQETQYF. Written as DNA, the CDR3 is TGTGCCAGCAGCCCCCGGGACAACCAAGAGACCCAGTACTTC. Supplemented by reference TRBV11-1 and TRBJ2-5, the full variable domain reads EAEVAQSPRYKITEKSQAVAFWCDPISGHATLYWYRQILGQGPELLVQFQDESVVDDSQLPKDRFSAERLKGVDSTLKIQPAELGDSAMYLCASSPRDNQETQYFGPGTRLLVL.

This clone has just one count. The chain is built from TRBV5-4 and TRBJ2-7; tentative D call: TRBD1 (5 bases). V lost 0 bases to trimming and J lost 3 bases, with 16 bases between them. This CDR3 is 16 amino acids long. CDR1 and CDR2 from the germline V gene are SGHNT and YYREEE (reference sequence). Written as DNA, the CDR3 is TGTGCCAGCAGCTTGGCCCGGGCAGACAGTCTCTACGAGCAGTACTTC. This translates into CASSLARADSLYEQYF. Combining the CDR3 with reference TRBV5-4 and TRBJ2-7 gives the whole variable domain ETGVTQSPTHLIKTRGQQVTLRCSSQSGHNTVSWYQQALGQGPQFIFQYYREEENGRGNFPPRFSGLQFPNYSSELNVNALELDDSALYLCASSLARADSLYEQYFGPGTRLTVT.